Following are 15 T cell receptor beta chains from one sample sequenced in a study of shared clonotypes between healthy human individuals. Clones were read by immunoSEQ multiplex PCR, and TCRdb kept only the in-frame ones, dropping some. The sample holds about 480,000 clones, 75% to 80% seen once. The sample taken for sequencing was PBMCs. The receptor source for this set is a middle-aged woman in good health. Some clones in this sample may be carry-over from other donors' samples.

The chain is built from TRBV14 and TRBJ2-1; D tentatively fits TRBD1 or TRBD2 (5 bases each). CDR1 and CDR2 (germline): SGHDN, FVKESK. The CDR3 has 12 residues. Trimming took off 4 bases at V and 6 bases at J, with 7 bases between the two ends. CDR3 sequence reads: CASSPGRNEQFF. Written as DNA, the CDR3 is TGTGCCAGCAGCCCGGGACGCAATGAGCAGTTCTTC.

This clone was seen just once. CDR3 bases: TGTGCCAGCAGCTTGACAACTAGCGGGGTCGGCGAGCAGTACTTC. Protein product: CASSLTTSGVGEQYF. J is TRBJ2-7 and V is TRBV7-9, with 10 bases identical to TRBD2. The trim removed 3 bases at V and 6 bases at J, leaving 8 bases unmatched. This CDR3 spans 15 amino acids. From germline, CDR1 is SEHNR and CDR2 FQNEAQ (reference sequence). Based on the CDR3 plus reference TRBV7-9 and TRBJ2-7, the full variable domain is DTGVSQNPRHKITKRGQNVTFRCDPISEHNRLYWYRQTLGQGPEFLTYFQNEAQLEKSRLLSDRFSAERPKGSFSTLEIQRTEQGDSAMYLCASSLTTSGVGEQYFGPGTRLTVT.

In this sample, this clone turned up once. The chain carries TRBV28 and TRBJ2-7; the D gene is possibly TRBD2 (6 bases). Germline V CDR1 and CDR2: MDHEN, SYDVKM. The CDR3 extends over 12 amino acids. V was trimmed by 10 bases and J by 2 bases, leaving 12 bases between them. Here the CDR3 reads CATRGFPYEQYF. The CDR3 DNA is TGTGCCACCCGGGGGTTTCCCTACGAGCAGTACTTC. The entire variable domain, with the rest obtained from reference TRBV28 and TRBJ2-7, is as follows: DVKVTQSSRYLVKRTGEKVFLECVQDMDHENMFWYRQDPGLGLRLIYFSYDVKMKEKGDIPEGYSVSREKKERFSLILESASTNQTSMYLCATRGFPYEQYFGPGTRLTVT.

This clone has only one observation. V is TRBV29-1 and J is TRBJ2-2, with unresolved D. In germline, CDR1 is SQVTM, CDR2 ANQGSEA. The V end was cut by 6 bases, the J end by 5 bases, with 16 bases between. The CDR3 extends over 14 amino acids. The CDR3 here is CSVAPGTRTGELFF. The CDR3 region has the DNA TGCAGCGTGGCCCCTGGAACTCGAACCGGGGAGCTGTTTTTT.

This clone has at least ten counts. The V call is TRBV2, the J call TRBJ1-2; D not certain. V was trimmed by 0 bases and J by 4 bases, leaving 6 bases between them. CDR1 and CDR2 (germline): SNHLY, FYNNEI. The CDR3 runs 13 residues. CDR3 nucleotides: TGTGCCAGCAGTGAAGCGATCGGCTATGGCTACACCTTC. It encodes CASSEAIGYGYTF.

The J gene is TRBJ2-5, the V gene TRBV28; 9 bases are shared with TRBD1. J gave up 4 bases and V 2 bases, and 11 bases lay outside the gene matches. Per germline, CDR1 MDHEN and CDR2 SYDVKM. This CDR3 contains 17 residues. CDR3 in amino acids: CASSLRGQGHGGETQYF. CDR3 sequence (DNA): TGTGCCAGCAGTTTAAGAGGACAGGGGCATGGGGGAGAGACCCAGTACTTC.

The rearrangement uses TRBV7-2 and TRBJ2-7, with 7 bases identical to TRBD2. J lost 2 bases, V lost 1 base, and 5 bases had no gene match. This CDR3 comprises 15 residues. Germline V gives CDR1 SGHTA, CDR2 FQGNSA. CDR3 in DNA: TGTGCCAGCAGCTTAGAGGCGGGAGACCCCTACGAGCAGTACTTC. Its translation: CASSLEAGDPYEQYF.

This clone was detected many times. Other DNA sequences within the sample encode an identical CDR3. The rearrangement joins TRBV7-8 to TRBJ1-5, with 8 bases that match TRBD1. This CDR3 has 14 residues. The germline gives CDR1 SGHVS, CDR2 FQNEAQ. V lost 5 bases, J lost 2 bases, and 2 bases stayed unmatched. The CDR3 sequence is CASSPGQGNQPQHF. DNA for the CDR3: TGTGCCAGCAGCCCGGGACAGGGCAATCAGCCCCAGCATTTT.

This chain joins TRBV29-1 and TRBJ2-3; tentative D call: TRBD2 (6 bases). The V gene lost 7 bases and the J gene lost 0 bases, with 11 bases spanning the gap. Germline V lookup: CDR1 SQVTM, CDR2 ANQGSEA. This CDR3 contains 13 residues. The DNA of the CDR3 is TGCAGCGGCGGACTACCCAGCACAGATACGCAGTATTTT. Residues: CSGGLPSTDTQYF.

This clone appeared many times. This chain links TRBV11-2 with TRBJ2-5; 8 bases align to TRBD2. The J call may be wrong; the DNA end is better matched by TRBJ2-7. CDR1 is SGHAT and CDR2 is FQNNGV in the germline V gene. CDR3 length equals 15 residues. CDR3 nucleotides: TGTGCCAGCAGCTTTCAGACCGGGACTAGGAACGAGCAGTACTTC. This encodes CASSFQTGTRNEQYF.

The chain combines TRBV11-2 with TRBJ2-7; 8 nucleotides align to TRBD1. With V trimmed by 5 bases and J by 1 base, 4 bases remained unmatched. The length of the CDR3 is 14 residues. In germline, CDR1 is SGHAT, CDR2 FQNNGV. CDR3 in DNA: TGTGCCAGCAGCCCCAGGGACAGGTCCTACGAGCAGTACTTC. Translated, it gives CASSPRDRSYEQYF.

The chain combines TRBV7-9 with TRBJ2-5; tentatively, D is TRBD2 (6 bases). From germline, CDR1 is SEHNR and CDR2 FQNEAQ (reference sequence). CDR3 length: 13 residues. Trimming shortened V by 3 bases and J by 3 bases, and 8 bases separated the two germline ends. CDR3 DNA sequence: TGTGCCAGCAGCTTGGAGGGAGAAGAGACCCAGTACTTC. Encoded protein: CASSLEGEETQYF.

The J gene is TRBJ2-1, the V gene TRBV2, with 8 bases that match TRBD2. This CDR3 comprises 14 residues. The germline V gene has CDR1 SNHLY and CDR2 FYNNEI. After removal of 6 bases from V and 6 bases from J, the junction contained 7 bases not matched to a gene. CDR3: CASSGRATFNEQFF. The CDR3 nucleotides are TGTGCCAGCAGCGGGAGGGCCACGTTCAATGAGCAGTTCTTC.

The CDR3: CASSSPTRTGVSEAFF. CDR3 DNA: TGTGCCAGCAGTTCTCCCACTCGAACGGGCGTCTCTGAAGCTTTCTTT. The chain is built from TRBV2 and TRBJ1-1; D not resolved. The germline V gene encodes CDR1 SNHLY and CDR2 FYNNEI. Trimming left V 5 bases short and J 6 bases short, with 22 bases between. The CDR3 totals 16 residues.

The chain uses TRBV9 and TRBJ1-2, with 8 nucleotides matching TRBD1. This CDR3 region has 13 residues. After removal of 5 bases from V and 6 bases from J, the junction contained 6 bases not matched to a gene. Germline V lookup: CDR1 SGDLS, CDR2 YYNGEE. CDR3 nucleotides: TGTGCCAGCAGATCTTCAGGGGGCGATGGCTACACCTTC. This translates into CASRSSGGDGYTF.